This T cell receptor beta chain was recorded in a study of cytomegalovirus exposure and HLA in healthy donors. The wider study: Later analysis reported that the 130 or so validation repertoires shared the platform of the approximately 690 first-cohort repertoires.

Libraries were prepared by immunoSEQ multiplex PCR; TCRdb keeps only in-frame clonotypes and omits some of them. The sample contains tens of thousands of clones, around 96% of which appear only once. On this clone: Its specificity is not known.

The CDR3 extends over 11 amino acids. Germline loops: CDR1 MNHEY, CDR2 SMNVEV (reference sequence). Study-wide points: A few CMV-associated chains proved CMV antigen-specific in vitro. Reportedly, diagnosis of cytomegalovirus status by the classifier showed high specificity and sensitivity. The tendency of first-cohort TCR clusters to co-occur in the 120 or so validation repertoires was the finding of a later analysis.

Sequencing was carried out using PBMCs. This TCR came from a young man in good health and CMV-seropositive. The gene calls are TRBV27 and TRBJ2-7, with TRBD2 as a possible D gene (5 bases). The CDR3 bases are TGTGCGAGAGGGATGATGAACGAGCAGTACTTC. Its translation is CARGMMNEQYF.